This TCR beta chain emerged from a study of T cell responses to AZD1222 COVID-19 vaccine. Germline-derived CDR1 and CDR2 are SNHLY and FYNNEI. This CDR3 region has 13 residues. Deletions cut 3 bases from V and 5 bases from J, with 10 bases between. The protocol was immunoSEQ multiplex PCR, while the TCRdb copy is restricted to in-frame clones and leaves out a portion. The data show roughly 180,000 clones, just over 90% seen once. Regarding the study as a whole: Regions 160-218 and 743-854 held dominance among vaccine-associated CD4 TCRs, which spanned spike. Just a handful of AZD1222 recipients were seropositive at baseline. Most donors were white British and more were female, and clonal diversity was possibly underestimated.

As regards this clone: What it binds is not known.

This specimen consisted of peripheral blood, obtained 28 days after the second AZD1222 dose. The chain couples TRBV2 to TRBJ2-5; D uncertain. The clonotype was recovered from an adult who received the AZD1222 COVID-19 vaccine. CDR3 sequence reads: CASSDGSWETQYF. CDR3 nucleotides: TGTGCCAGCAGTGATGGTAGCTGGGAGACCCAGTACTTC.